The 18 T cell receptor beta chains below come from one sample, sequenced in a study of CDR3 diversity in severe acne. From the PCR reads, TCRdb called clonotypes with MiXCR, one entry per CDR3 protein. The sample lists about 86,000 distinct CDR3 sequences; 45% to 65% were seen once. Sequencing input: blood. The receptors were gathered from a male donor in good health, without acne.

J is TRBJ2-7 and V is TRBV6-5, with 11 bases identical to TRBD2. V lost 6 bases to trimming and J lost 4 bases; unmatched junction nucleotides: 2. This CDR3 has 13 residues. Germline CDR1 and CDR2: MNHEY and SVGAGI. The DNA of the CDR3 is TGTGCCAGCAGGGGGACTAGCGGATACGAGCAGTACTTC. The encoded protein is CASRGTSGYEQYF.

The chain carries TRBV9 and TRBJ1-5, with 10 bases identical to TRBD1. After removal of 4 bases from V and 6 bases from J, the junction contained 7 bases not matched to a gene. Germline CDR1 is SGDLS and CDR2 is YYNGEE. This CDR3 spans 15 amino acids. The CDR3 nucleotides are TGTGCCAGCAGCACGGGACAGGGGCTCGGTCAGCCCCAGCATTTT. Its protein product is CASSTGQGLGQPQHF.

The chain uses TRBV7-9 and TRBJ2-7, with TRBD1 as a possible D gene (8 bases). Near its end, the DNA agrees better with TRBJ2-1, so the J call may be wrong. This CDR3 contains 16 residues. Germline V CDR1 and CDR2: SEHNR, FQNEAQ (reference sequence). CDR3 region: CASSLNRGGSYNEQFF. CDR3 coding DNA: TGTGCCAGCAGCCTAAACAGGGGGGGCTCCTACAATGAGCAGTTCTTC.

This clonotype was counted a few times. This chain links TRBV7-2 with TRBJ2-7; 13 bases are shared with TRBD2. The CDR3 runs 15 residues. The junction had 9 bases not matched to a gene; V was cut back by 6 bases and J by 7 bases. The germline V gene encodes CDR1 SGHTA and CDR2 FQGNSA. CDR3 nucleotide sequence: TGTGCCAGCAGGTCCGGACTAGCGGGAGATAGAGAGCAGTACTTC. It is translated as CASRSGLAGDREQYF. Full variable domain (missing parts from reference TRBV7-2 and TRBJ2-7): GAGVSQSPSNKVTEKGKDVELRCDPISGHTALYWYRQSLGQGLEFLIYFQGNSAPDKSGLPSDRFSAERTGGSVSTLTIQRTQQEDSAVYLCASRSGLAGDREQYFGPGTRLTVT.

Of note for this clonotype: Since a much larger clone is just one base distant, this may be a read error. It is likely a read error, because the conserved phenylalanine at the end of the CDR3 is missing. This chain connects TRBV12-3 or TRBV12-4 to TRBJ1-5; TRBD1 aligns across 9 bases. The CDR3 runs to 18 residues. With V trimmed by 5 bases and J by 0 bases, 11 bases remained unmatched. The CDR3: CASSLGTGMGYSNQPQHS. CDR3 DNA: TGTGCCAGCAGTCTTGGGACAGGGATGGGGTATAGCAATCAGCCCCAGCATTCT.

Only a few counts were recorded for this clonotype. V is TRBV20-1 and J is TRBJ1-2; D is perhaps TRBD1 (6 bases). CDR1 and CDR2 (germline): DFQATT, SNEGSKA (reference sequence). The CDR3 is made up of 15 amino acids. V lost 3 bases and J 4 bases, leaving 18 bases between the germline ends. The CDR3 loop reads CSASETGSWAYGYTF. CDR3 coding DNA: TGCAGTGCTAGCGAAACAGGGTCGTGGGCCTATGGCTACACCTTC.

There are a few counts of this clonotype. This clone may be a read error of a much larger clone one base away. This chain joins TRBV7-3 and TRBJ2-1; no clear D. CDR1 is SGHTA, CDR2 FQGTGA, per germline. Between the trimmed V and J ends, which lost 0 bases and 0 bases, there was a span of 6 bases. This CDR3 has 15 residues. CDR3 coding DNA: TGTGCCAGCAGCTTAACCGGGTACTCCTACAATGAGCAGTTCTTC. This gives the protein CASSLTGYSYNEQFF.

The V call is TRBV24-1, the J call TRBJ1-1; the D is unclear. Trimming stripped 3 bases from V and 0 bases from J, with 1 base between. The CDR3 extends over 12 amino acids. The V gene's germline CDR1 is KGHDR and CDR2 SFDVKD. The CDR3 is CATSDLNTEAFF. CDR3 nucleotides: TGTGCCACCAGTGATCTGAACACTGAAGCTTTCTTT.

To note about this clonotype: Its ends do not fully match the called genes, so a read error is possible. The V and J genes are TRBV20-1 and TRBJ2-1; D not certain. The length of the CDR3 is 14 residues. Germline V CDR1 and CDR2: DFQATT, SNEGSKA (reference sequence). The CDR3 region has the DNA TGCAGTGCAGTAGTGGAAAGCTCCTACAACGAGCAGTTCTTC. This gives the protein CSAVVESSYNEQFF.

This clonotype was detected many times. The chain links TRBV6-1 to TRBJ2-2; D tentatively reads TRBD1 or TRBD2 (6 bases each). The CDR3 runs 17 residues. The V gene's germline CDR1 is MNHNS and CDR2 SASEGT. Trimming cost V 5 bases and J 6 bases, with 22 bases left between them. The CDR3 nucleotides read TGTGCCAGCAGTACGATCGGATGGGGGGCGAGTCCCGGGGAGCTGTTTTTT. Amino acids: CASSTIGWGASPGELFF.

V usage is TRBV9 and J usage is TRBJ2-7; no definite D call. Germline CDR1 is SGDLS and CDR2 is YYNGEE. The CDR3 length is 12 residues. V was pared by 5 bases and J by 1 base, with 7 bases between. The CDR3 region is CASRVTSYEQYF. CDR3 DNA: TGTGCCAGCAGAGTTACTTCCTACGAGCAGTACTTC.

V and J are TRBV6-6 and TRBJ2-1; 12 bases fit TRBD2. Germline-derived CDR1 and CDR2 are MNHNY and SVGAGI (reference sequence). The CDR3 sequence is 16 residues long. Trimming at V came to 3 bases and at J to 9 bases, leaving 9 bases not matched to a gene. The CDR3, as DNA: TGTGCCAGCAGTTATTTGGCTAGCGGGGGGGCGAGTGAGCAGTTCTTC. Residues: CASSYLASGGASEQFF.

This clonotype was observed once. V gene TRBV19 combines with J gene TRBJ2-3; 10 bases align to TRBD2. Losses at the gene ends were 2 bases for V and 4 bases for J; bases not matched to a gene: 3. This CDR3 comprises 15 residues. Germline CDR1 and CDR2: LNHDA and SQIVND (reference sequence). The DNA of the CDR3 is TGTGCCAGTAGTATAACTAGCGGGGCGGCAGATACGCAGTATTTT. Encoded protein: CASSITSGAADTQYF.

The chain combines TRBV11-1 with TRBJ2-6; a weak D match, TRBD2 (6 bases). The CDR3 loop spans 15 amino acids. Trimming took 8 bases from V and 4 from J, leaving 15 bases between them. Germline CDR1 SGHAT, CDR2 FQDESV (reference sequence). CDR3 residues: CASRPGGSGANVLTF. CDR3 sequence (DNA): TGTGCCAGCCGCCCCGGAGGGTCCGGGGCCAACGTCCTGACTTTC.

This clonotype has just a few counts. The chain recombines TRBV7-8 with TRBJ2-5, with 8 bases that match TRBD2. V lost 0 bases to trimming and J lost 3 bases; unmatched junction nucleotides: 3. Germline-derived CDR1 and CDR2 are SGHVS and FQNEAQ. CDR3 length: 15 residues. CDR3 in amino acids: CASSLAISGKETQYF. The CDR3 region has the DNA TGTGCCAGCAGCTTAGCTATTAGCGGGAAAGAGACCCAGTACTTC. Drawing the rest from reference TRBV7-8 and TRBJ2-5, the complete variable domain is GAGVSQSPRYKVAKRGQDVALRCDPISGHVSLFWYQQALGQGPEFLTYFQNEAQLDKSGLPSDRFFAERPEGSVSTLKIQRTQQEDSAVYLCASSLAISGKETQYFGPGTRLLVL.

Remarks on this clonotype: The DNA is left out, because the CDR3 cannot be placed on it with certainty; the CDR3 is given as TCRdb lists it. CDR3 sequence reads: CVLLCQHGTSGRPSTDTQYF. The chain is built from TRBV20-1 and TRBJ2-3; the listed D gene, TRBD2, was not tested against the DNA. Germline loops: CDR1 DFQATT, CDR2 SNEGSKA (reference sequence). 20 amino acids form the CDR3, both terminal residues included.

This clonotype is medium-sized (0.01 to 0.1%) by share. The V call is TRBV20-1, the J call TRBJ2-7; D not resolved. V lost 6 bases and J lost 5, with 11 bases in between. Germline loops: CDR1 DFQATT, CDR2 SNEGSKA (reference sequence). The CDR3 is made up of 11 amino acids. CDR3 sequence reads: CSATPLDEQYF. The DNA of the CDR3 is TGCAGTGCGACCCCTCTCGACGAGCAGTACTTC.

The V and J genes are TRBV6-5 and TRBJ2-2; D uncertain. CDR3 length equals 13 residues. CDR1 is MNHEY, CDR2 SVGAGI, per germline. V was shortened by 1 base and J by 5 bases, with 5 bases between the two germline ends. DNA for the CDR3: TGTGCCAGCAGTTACTTGGTGACCGGGGAGCTGTTTTTT. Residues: CASSYLVTGELFF.